Each of the 24 T cell receptor beta chains below was sequenced from the same sample in a study of cytomegalovirus exposure and HLA in healthy donors. Primers: 60 Vbeta forward and 13 Jbeta reverse. Clones were sequenced by immunoSEQ multiplex PCR, and TCRdb holds only the in-frame ones, with some missing. The repertoire holds 100,000 to 150,000 clones, roughly 78% seen once, with about a tenth in the top ten. Input material: PBMCs. The receptors derive from a man aged 25-40 years in good health and CMV-seropositive.

This chain joins TRBV18 and TRBJ1-2; D unresolved. V lost 3 bases to trimming and J lost 6 bases, with 11 bases between them. This CDR3 is built from 13 residues. Germline V gene lookup returns CDR1 KGHSH and CDR2 LQKENI. The CDR3 here is CASSPSERDGYTF. CDR3 bases: TGTGCCAGCTCACCCTCGGAGAGGGATGGCTACACCTTC.

V usage is TRBV7-8 and J usage is TRBJ2-7; 7 bases align to TRBD1. CDR1 and CDR2 (germline): SGHVS, FQNEAQ. The trim removed 5 bases at V and 3 bases at J, leaving 7 bases unmatched. This CDR3 contains 14 residues. The CDR3 here is CASSPKGTVYEQYF. The CDR3 DNA reads TGTGCCAGCAGCCCAAAAGGGACAGTCTACGAGCAGTACTTC.

This chain joins TRBV7-9 and TRBJ1-4; maybe TRBD1 (5 bases). Germline V lookup: CDR1 SEHNR, CDR2 FQNEAQ (reference sequence). The CDR3 is 14 residues long. V was clipped by 5 bases and J by 4 bases, with 11 bases between them. The CDR3 bases are TGTGCCAGCAGCCTCCCGGGGGATAATGAAAAACTGTTTTTT. Translating gives CASSLPGDNEKLFF.

This chain joins TRBV4-1 and TRBJ2-7; 8 bases are a match to TRBD2. There are 16 residues in the CDR3. J was trimmed by 2 bases and V by 5 bases; bases with no gene match: 11. Germline CDR1 is MGHRA and CDR2 is YSYEKL. This CDR3 reads CASSYQIAGNPYEQYF. CDR3 nucleotides: TGCGCCAGCAGCTACCAGATAGCGGGGAACCCCTACGAGCAGTACTTC.

J is TRBJ1-2 and V is TRBV7-2; D is undetermined. V was shortened by 1 base and J by 7 bases, with 10 bases between the two germline ends. The CDR3 sequence is 13 residues long. CDR1 SGHTA and CDR2 FQGNSA come from the germline V gene. The CDR3 protein is CASSLGPSGGYTF. The CDR3 coding sequence is TGTGCCAGCAGCTTAGGCCCTTCCGGTGGCTACACCTTC.

This chain uses TRBV5-1 with TRBJ2-3; D perhaps matches TRBD1 (5 bases). This CDR3 has 15 amino acids. Germline assignment: CDR1 SGHRS and CDR2 YFSETQ. The ends were cut back, 0 bases at V and 5 bases at J, with 13 bases in the middle. CDR3 DNA sequence: TGCGCCAGCAGCTTGGGGATGGGGCTCGAAGATACGCAGTATTTT. Residues: CASSLGMGLEDTQYF.

The CDR3, as DNA: TGTGCCATCGGCCCTTCCCAGAGCGGGAAGTCAGATACGCAGTATTTT. Translated: CAIGPSQSGKSDTQYF. This chain connects TRBV10-3 to TRBJ2-3, with 7 nucleotides matching TRBD2. Germline CDR1 and CDR2: ENHRY and SYGVKD. V shed 8 bases, J shed 4 bases, and the junction held 15 bases outside the gene matches. The CDR3 has 16 amino acids.

This rearrangement joins TRBV6-5 to TRBJ1-5; TRBD1 matches 8 bases. Looked up from germline, CDR1 is MNHEY and CDR2 is SVGAGI. The CDR3 loop spans 14 amino acids. Germline trimming cut 6 bases from V and 9 bases from J; bases unmatched to any gene: 10. DNA of the CDR3: TGTGCCAGCAGGACAGGGGTTACTGCCGCGCCCCAGCATTTT. It codes for CASRTGVTAAPQHF.

The genes are TRBV5-1 and TRBJ2-1; 10 bases are shared with TRBD2. V dropped 4 bases and J dropped 8; count of bases not matched to a gene: 12. This CDR3 contains 16 residues. The germline gives CDR1 SGHRS, CDR2 YFSETQ. CDR3 region: CASSLSTSGIRDEQFF. The CDR3 region has the DNA TGCGCCAGCAGCCTGAGTACTAGCGGGATTCGGGATGAGCAGTTCTTC.

The V gene is TRBV6-5, the J gene TRBJ2-7; D remains unclear. Germline V CDR1 and CDR2: MNHEY, SVGAGI. V was cut by 1 base and J by 4 bases, with 11 bases left in between. This CDR3 has 14 residues. The CDR3 DNA sequence: TGTGCCAGCAGTTACTATCGACACACGTACGAGCAGTACTTC. This codes for CASSYYRHTYEQYF.

The chain is built from TRBV10-2 and TRBJ1-5; 8 positions match TRBD1. Germline CDR1 WSHSY, CDR2 SAAADI. Trimming at V came to 0 bases and at J to 2 bases, leaving 0 bases not matched to a gene. This CDR3 contains 15 residues. This chain's CDR3 is CASSESGQGNQPQHF. CDR3 nucleotides: TGCGCCAGCAGTGAGTCGGGACAGGGCAATCAGCCCCAGCATTTT.

This clone turned up a few times. Here the CDR3 DNA reads TGTGCCAGCAGTCGACAGGGAACTCTCTACGAGCAGTACTTC. Its translation is CASSRQGTLYEQYF. The chain couples TRBV2 to TRBJ2-7, with 7 nucleotides matching TRBD1. With V trimmed by 5 bases and J by 3 bases, 7 bases remained unmatched. The germline CDR1 and CDR2 sequences are SNHLY and FYNNEI. The CDR3 extends over 14 amino acids.

The rearrangement joins TRBV7-7 to TRBJ1-2, with D perhaps TRBD1 (6 bases). CDR1 is SSHAT and CDR2 is FNYEAQ in the germline V gene (reference sequence). CDR3 length: 14 amino acids. V lost 1 base and J lost 6, with 12 bases in between. CDR3 protein: CASSLDRTGNGYTF. The CDR3 DNA reads as TGTGCCAGCAGCTTAGACCGAACAGGGAATGGCTACACCTTC.

The rearrangement links TRBV6-5 to TRBJ2-1; perhaps TRBD2 as D (5 bases). Trimming pared 6 bases from V and 6 bases from J, leaving 15 bases between. This CDR3 is 14 amino acids long. Germline V lookup: CDR1 MNHEY, CDR2 SVGAGI. CDR3 sequence: CASSLIGIVNEQFF. Here the CDR3 DNA reads TGTGCCAGCAGCCTGATCGGGATAGTCAATGAGCAGTTCTTC.

Concerning this clone itself: Other nucleotide sequences in the sample specify the same CDR3. The genes are TRBV6-1 and TRBJ2-3, with D possibly matching TRBD2 (5 bases). The CDR3 totals 13 residues. Looked up from germline, CDR1 is MNHNS and CDR2 is SASEGT. V lost 6 bases to trimming and J lost 1 base, with 8 bases between them. This CDR3 reads CASSSGGTDTQYF. The CDR3 region has the DNA TGTGCCAGCAGCTCCGGGGGCACAGATACGCAGTATTTT.

The chain is built from TRBV29-1 and TRBJ1-2, with 8 bases aligning to TRBD1. The CDR3 loop spans 13 amino acids. V trimming: 5 bases; J trimming: 4 bases; junction bases outside the gene matches: 6. The germline CDR1 and CDR2 sequences are SQVTM and ANQGSEA. CDR3 region: CSVQDRAGYGYTF. Here the CDR3 DNA reads TGCAGCGTTCAGGACAGGGCCGGCTATGGCTACACCTTC. Full variable domain (remainder filled in from reference TRBV29-1 and TRBJ1-2): SAVISQKPSRDICQRGTSLTIQCQVDSQVTMMFWYRQQPGQSLTLIATANQGSEATYESGFVIDKFPISRPNLTFSTLTVSNMSPEDSSIYLCSVQDRAGYGYTFGSGTRLTVV.

V gene TRBV15 combines with J gene TRBJ2-1, with 8 nucleotides matching TRBD2. Trimming took 0 bases from V and 5 from J; bases not matched to a gene: 6. The CDR3 is 16 amino acids. Germline V gives CDR1 LNHNV, CDR2 YYDKDF (reference sequence). CDR3 bases: TGTGCCACCAGCAGAGATAAGGGACTAGGAGACAATGAGCAGTTCTTC. Translation: CATSRDKGLGDNEQFF.

The rearrangement joins TRBV7-8 to TRBJ2-2, with 8 bases matching TRBD2. V shed 6 bases and J 7 bases; nucleotides not matched to a gene: 10. CDR3 size: 15 residues. Germline V gene sequence: CDR1 SGHVS, CDR2 FQNEAQ. The CDR3 nucleotides are TGTGCCAGCAGGTGGAGAGCGGGAGAGGGCGGGGAGCTGTTTTTT. Its protein is CASRWRAGEGGELFF.

The chain is built from TRBV6-5 and TRBJ2-3; no firm D call. CDR3 length equals 12 residues. CDR1 is MNHEY, CDR2 SVGAGI, per germline. V was trimmed by 6 bases and J by 7 bases, leaving 11 bases between them. As DNA, the CDR3 is TGTGCCAGCAGGGCCACAGCATATACGCAGTATTTT. This translates into CASRATAYTQYF.

The chain has TRBV6-6 and TRBJ2-7, with 10 bases fitting TRBD1. The CDR3 sequence is 15 residues long. Germline CDR1 reads MNHNY; CDR2 reads SVGAGI (reference sequence). The V and J ends lost 3 bases and 2 bases, in that order; junction bases with no gene match: 4. CDR3 DNA sequence: TGTGCCAGCAGTTATCCGACAGGGGGCCCCTACGAGCAGTACTTC. It encodes CASSYPTGGPYEQYF.

The chain joins TRBV4-1 to TRBJ2-5; D is unresolved. Germline CDR1 reads MGHRA; CDR2 reads YSYEKL. V lost 1 base and J 4 bases, leaving 4 bases between the germline ends. There are 12 residues in the CDR3. The CDR3 DNA reads as TGCGCCAGCAGCCAAGGAGCAGAGACCCAGTACTTC. This translates into CASSQGAETQYF.

This clone was picked up a small number of times. The chain employs TRBV30 and TRBJ2-7; no clear D. The CDR3 has 11 residues. CDR1 and CDR2 from the germline V gene are GTSNPN and SVGIG (reference sequence). V lost 2 bases and J lost 1, with 3 bases in between. For the CDR3, the DNA is TGTGCCTGGAGTCAGTCCTACGAGCAGTACTTC. It is translated as CAWSQSYEQYF.

This sequence joins TRBV14 and TRBJ2-1, with 12 bases fitting TRBD2. The junction had 6 bases not matched to a gene; V was cut back by 1 base and J by 8 bases. Germline V gives CDR1 SGHDN, CDR2 FVKESK. The CDR3 sequence is 16 residues long. CDR3 amino acids: CASSQVGLAGGYEQFF. For the CDR3, the DNA is TGTGCCAGCAGCCAAGTAGGGCTAGCGGGAGGGTATGAGCAGTTCTTC.

In DNA form, the CDR3 reads TGTGCCATCAGTGAGGGGCGGGGTAACACCGGGGAGCTGTTTTTT. Translated: CAISEGRGNTGELFF. The gene calls are TRBV10-3 and TRBJ2-2; possible D gene TRBD2, 6 bases. With 2 bases removed from V and 2 bases from J, the gap between germline ends came to 9 bases. The germline V gene has CDR1 ENHRY and CDR2 SYGVKD. The CDR3 loop spans 15 amino acids.